Following are 23 T cell receptor beta chains from one sample sequenced in a study of cytomegalovirus exposure and HLA in healthy donors. TCRdb's copy holds only in-frame clones and misses some; the assay was immunoSEQ multiplex PCR. In the table there are about 150,000 clones, less than 95% of which are singletons. The sequenced material came from PBMCs. Every receptor here comes from a man aged 18 to 30 in good health and CMV-seropositive.

The gene calls are TRBV7-2 and TRBJ1-1; possibly TRBD1 for D (5 bases). CDR1 and CDR2 (germline): SGHTA, FQGNSA. V was clipped by 0 bases and J by 1 base, with 12 bases between them. The CDR3 covers 16 residues. As DNA, the CDR3 is TGTGCCAGCAGCTTAGCGGCAGGGCTTGGGAACACTGAAGCTTTCTTT. Its translation: CASSLAAGLGNTEAFF.

The chain couples TRBV28 to TRBJ2-7; 8 bases match TRBD1. Germline V gives CDR1 MDHEN, CDR2 SYDVKM. The junction had 11 bases not matched to a gene; V was cut back by 4 bases and J by 3 bases. The CDR3 loop spans 16 amino acids. For the CDR3, the DNA is TGTGCCAGCAGTTCCCCATGGACAGGGCCCCACTACGAGCAGTACTTC. Protein: CASSSPWTGPHYEQYF.

The rearrangement links TRBV5-1 to TRBJ2-2; 11 bases map to TRBD2. The V gene's germline CDR1 is SGHRS and CDR2 YFSETQ. The CDR3 length is 15 residues. J gave up 4 bases and V 4 bases, and 3 bases lay outside the gene matches. The CDR3 bases are TGCGCCAGCAGCATAGGGACTAGCGGCACCGGGGAGCTGTTTTTT. Translation: CASSIGTSGTGELFF.

The J gene is TRBJ2-3, the V gene TRBV19, with 7 bases matching TRBD2. The germline V gene encodes CDR1 LNHDA and CDR2 SQIVND (reference sequence). Trimming took 5 bases from V and 4 from J; bases not matched to a gene: 6. The CDR3 has 14 amino acids. The CDR3 nucleotides are TGTGCCAGTAGTGCTGGGCGGGAGCCAGATACGCAGTATTTT. It translates to CASSAGREPDTQYF. Based on the CDR3 plus reference TRBV19 and TRBJ2-3, the full variable domain is DGGITQSPKYLFRKEGQNVTLSCEQNLNHDAMYWYRQDPGQGLRLIYYSQIVNDFQKGDIAEGYSVSREKKESFPLTVTSAQKNPTAFYLCASSAGREPDTQYFGPGTRLTVL.

The DNA of the CDR3 is TGTGCCAGCGCATGGGGCAGGGGGCGCAACTATGGCTACACCTTC. Translating gives CASAWGRGRNYGYTF. V is TRBV5-6 and J is TRBJ1-2; TRBD1 matches at 8 bases. V trimming: 7 bases; J trimming: 2 bases; junction bases outside the gene matches: 10. Germline assignment: CDR1 SGHDT and CDR2 YYEEEE. The CDR3 is 15 residues long.

V and J are TRBV9 and TRBJ1-2; 8 bases map to TRBD1. There are 15 residues in the CDR3. Germline trimming cut 0 bases from V and 6 bases from J; bases unmatched to any gene: 7. Germline V gene data show CDR1 as SGDLS and CDR2 as YYNGEE. CDR3 loop: CASSVGIDRGNGYTF. In nucleotides, the CDR3 is TGTGCCAGCAGCGTAGGGATCGACAGGGGCAATGGCTACACCTTC.

This sequence joins TRBV27 and TRBJ2-1, with TRBD2 matching over 14 bases. CDR1 and CDR2 (germline): MNHEY, SMNVEV (reference sequence). CDR3 length equals 16 residues. The ends lost 4 bases at V and 9 bases at J; junction bases unmatched: 8. CDR3 protein: CASSSPGLAGVSEQFF. CDR3 nucleotide sequence: TGTGCCAGCAGTTCCCCGGGACTAGCGGGAGTGAGTGAGCAGTTCTTC.

V and J are TRBV7-9 and TRBJ1-4, with 8 bases that match TRBD1. V lost 2 bases, J lost 8 bases, and 7 bases stayed unmatched. Germline CDR1 is SEHNR and CDR2 is FQNEAQ (reference sequence). The CDR3 length is 15 residues. CDR3 residues: CASSLPGQGSEKLFF. The CDR3 DNA reads TGTGCCAGCAGCTTACCCGGACAGGGATCCGAAAAACTGTTTTTT.

The chain is built from TRBV5-6 and TRBJ2-3; 10 bases match TRBD1. The CDR3 spans 15 residues. The V gene's germline CDR1 is SGHDT and CDR2 YYEEEE. V trimming: 2 bases; J trimming: 3 bases; junction bases outside the gene matches: 3. CDR3 in amino acids: CASSFGTGVTDTQYF. The CDR3 nucleotides are TGTGCCAGCAGCTTTGGGACAGGGGTTACAGATACGCAGTATTTT.

The genes are TRBV10-2 and TRBJ2-3, with D tentatively TRBD2 (5 bases). The CDR3 runs to 16 residues. Looked up from germline, CDR1 is WSHSY and CDR2 is SAAADI. Trimming cost V 6 bases and J 4 bases, with 20 bases left between them. Here the CDR3 reads CASSQPSGPLSDTQYF. The CDR3 DNA reads TGCGCCAGCAGCCAGCCCAGCGGTCCCTTATCAGATACGCAGTATTTT.

This sequence joins TRBV5-1 and TRBJ2-7, with TRBD1 as a possible D gene (5 bases). Trimming took 0 bases from V and 3 from J, leaving 10 bases between them. The CDR3 sequence is 14 residues long. Germline V CDR1 and CDR2: SGHRS, YFSETQ. CDR3 sequence (DNA): TGCGCCAGCAGCTTGGGACAGCTTGACTACGAGCAGTACTTC. Its translation is CASSLGQLDYEQYF.

V gene TRBV29-1 combines with J gene TRBJ2-7, with D possibly TRBD1 on 6 matching bases. This CDR3 comprises 13 residues. Germline V gene sequence: CDR1 SQVTM, CDR2 ANQGSEA. With 5 bases removed from V and 2 bases from J, the gap between germline ends came to 13 bases. The CDR3 coding sequence is TGCAGCGTTTCGACAGGATTAACCTACGAGCAGTACTTC. Protein sequence: CSVSTGLTYEQYF.

The chain joins TRBV10-3 to TRBJ2-1; tentatively, D is TRBD2 (7 bases). From germline, CDR1 is ENHRY and CDR2 SYGVKD. The CDR3 runs to 15 residues. The ends were cut back, 11 bases at V and 8 bases at J, with 25 bases in the middle. CDR3: CAASEGGRAFDEQFF. As DNA, the CDR3 is TGTGCCGCCTCTGAAGGGGGGAGGGCCTTTGATGAGCAGTTCTTC.

This rearrangement joins TRBV27 to TRBJ2-7, with 8 bases identical to TRBD2. CDR3 length equals 17 residues. The J segment lost 1 base and the V segment lost 2 bases, leaving 10 bases of the junction unmatched. Per germline, CDR1 MNHEY and CDR2 SMNVEV (reference sequence). The CDR3 spells CASSLGGAGVYSYEQYF. CDR3 in DNA: TGTGCCAGCAGTTTAGGGGGAGCGGGAGTCTATTCCTACGAGCAGTACTTC.

The CDR3 sequence: CASSPVINTEAFF. The CDR3 DNA reads TGTGCCAGCAGCCCAGTTATAAACACTGAAGCTTTCTTT. The chain joins TRBV28 to TRBJ1-1; D is unresolved. V was trimmed by 6 bases and J by 2 bases, leaving 10 bases between them. Germline V gene data show CDR1 as MDHEN and CDR2 as SYDVKM. The CDR3 contains 13 residues.

The rearrangement joins TRBV6-6 to TRBJ1-1, with a possible D match to TRBD1 (5 bases). This CDR3 is 12 amino acids long. Germline V gene lookup returns CDR1 MNHNY and CDR2 SVGAGI (reference sequence). The V and J ends lost 0 bases and 8 bases respectively, with 7 bases between them. The CDR3, as DNA: TGTGCCAGCAGTTACTCTGGGGGGGAAGCTTTCTTT. Its translation is CASSYSGGEAFF.

The chain has TRBV5-1 and TRBJ1-1; D perhaps matches TRBD1 (6 bases). The CDR3 sequence is 13 residues long. CDR1 is SGHRS and CDR2 is YFSETQ in the germline V gene. The ends were cut back, 5 bases at V and 2 bases at J, with 10 bases in the middle. The CDR3: CASSKGVNTEAFF. The CDR3 DNA sequence: TGCGCCAGCAGTAAGGGGGTAAACACTGAAGCTTTCTTT.

This clone came up a few times. V is TRBV5-1 and J is TRBJ2-7; no clear D. This CDR3 region has 13 residues. Germline V gene data show CDR1 as SGHRS and CDR2 as YFSETQ. V lost 4 bases and J lost 0, with 8 bases in between. The CDR3 region is CASSDSNSYEQYF. The CDR3 DNA is TGCGCCAGCAGCGACTCAAACTCCTACGAGCAGTACTTC. The variable domain in full, completed from reference TRBV5-1 and TRBJ2-7, reads KAGVTQTPRYLIKTRGQQVTLSCSPISGHRSVSWYQQTPGQGLQFLFEYFSETQRNKGNFPGRFSGRQFSNSRSEMNVSTLELGDSALYLCASSDSNSYEQYFGPGTRLTVT.

The chain combines TRBV28 with TRBJ2-1; D is unclear. There are 14 residues in the CDR3. V shed 1 base and J shed 2 bases, with 6 bases lying between them. Germline V gene data show CDR1 as MDHEN and CDR2 as SYDVKM. In DNA, the CDR3 is TGTGCCAGCAGTTTATCGGAGACCTACAATGAGCAGTTCTTC. Amino acid sequence: CASSLSETYNEQFF.

In the case of this clone: The identical CDR3 is also encoded by other nucleotide sequences in the sample. This chain joins TRBV5-1 and TRBJ2-5, with 7 nucleotides matching TRBD1. This CDR3 comprises 15 residues. V lost 3 bases and J lost 3; bases outside the gene matches: 8. Per the germline V gene, CDR1 is SGHRS and CDR2 is YFSETQ. The DNA for the CDR3 is TGCGCCAGCAGCTCTTCCGGGACAGCGAAAGAGACCCAGTACTTC. Residues: CASSSSGTAKETQYF. Filled out from reference TRBV5-1 and TRBJ2-5, the complete variable domain reads KAGVTQTPRYLIKTRGQQVTLSCSPISGHRSVSWYQQTPGQGLQFLFEYFSETQRNKGNFPGRFSGRQFSNSRSEMNVSTLELGDSALYLCASSSSGTAKETQYFGPGTRLLVL.

This sequence joins TRBV12-5 and TRBJ2-7; possible D gene TRBD1, 5 bases. The CDR3 is 13 residues long. From germline, CDR1 is LGHNT and CDR2 FRNRAP. Trimming pared 5 bases from V and 2 bases from J, leaving 10 bases between. The chain's CDR3 is CASGLTDPYEQYF. CDR3 DNA sequence: TGTGCTAGTGGTCTGACAGACCCCTACGAGCAGTACTTC.

V usage is TRBV29-1 and J usage is TRBJ2-7; 10 bases fit TRBD2. With V trimmed by 0 bases and J by 0 bases, 2 bases remained unmatched. The length of the CDR3 is 15 residues. The germline V gene encodes CDR1 SQVTM and CDR2 ANQGSEA. CDR3 sequence reads: CSVEDASGSSYEQYF. DNA of the CDR3: TGCAGCGTTGAAGATGCTAGCGGGAGCTCCTACGAGCAGTACTTC.

This clone was seen once. The V gene is TRBV6-1, the J gene TRBJ1-2; 7 nucleotides agree with TRBD1. Germline V CDR1 and CDR2: MNHNS, SASEGT. The CDR3 consists of 13 residues. V shed 4 bases, J shed 2 bases, and the junction held 1 base outside the gene matches. The CDR3 reads CASSVTGNYGYTF. CDR3 nucleotides: TGTGCCAGCAGTGTGACAGGGAACTATGGCTACACCTTC.